This T cell receptor beta chain was profiled in a study of CD8+ T cells in alopecia areata. Study at large: A regimen of oral tofacitinib, 5 to 10 mg twice daily, was given to treated patients. Severity of treated patients was scored by affected scalp percentage.

As for treatment: oral pan-JAK inhibitor, 5-10 mg twice daily. V gave up 3 bases and J gave up 8 bases, with 8 bases separating them. Germline assignment: CDR1 SNHLY and CDR2 FYNNEI. This CDR3 is built from 13 residues. Extraction of RNA preceded its reverse transcription into cDNA, which served as the sequencing template. TCRdb keeps only in-frame clones here, not all; method: immunoSEQ multiplex PCR. The sample includes some 200,000 clones, 45% to 65% of them seen just once. The J gene is TRBJ1-6, the V gene TRBV2, with a weak D call TRBD1 (5 bases). This sequence originates from a human donor with alopecia areata. Material: CD4+ T cells sorted from blood, obtained at week 4, from a patient treated with tofacitinib. The CDR3 bases are TGTGCCAGCAGTGAGGGACTGTATTCACCCCTCCACTTT. Translation gives CASSEGLYSPLHF.